This T cell receptor (beta chain) was obtained from a study of patients and donors after allogeneic stem cell transplantation. Trimming cost V 1 base and J 2 bases, with 11 bases left between them. Germline CDR1 and CDR2: SEHNR and FQNEAQ (reference sequence). The CDR3 loop spans 15 amino acids. In TCRdb, the RT-PCR reads were re-called with MiXCR into one record per CDR3 protein. The table includes 920,000 or so distinct CDR3 sequences, roughly 18% detected once. This clonotype was counted only a few times. What was sequenced was blood, either unsorted or a sorted T cell fraction (not recorded which). This TCR derives from a human donor who was either an allogeneic HSCT recipient or a stem cell or donor lymphocyte infusion donor (not recorded which). It is not recorded whose cells these are; they may come from a transplant donor. The gene calls are TRBV7-9 and TRBJ2-5; D may correspond to TRBD1 or TRBD2 (5 bases each). As DNA, the CDR3 is TGTGCCAGCAGCTTAGATTTGGGACCGCAAGAGACCCAGTACTTC. Its protein product is CASSLDLGPQETQYF.